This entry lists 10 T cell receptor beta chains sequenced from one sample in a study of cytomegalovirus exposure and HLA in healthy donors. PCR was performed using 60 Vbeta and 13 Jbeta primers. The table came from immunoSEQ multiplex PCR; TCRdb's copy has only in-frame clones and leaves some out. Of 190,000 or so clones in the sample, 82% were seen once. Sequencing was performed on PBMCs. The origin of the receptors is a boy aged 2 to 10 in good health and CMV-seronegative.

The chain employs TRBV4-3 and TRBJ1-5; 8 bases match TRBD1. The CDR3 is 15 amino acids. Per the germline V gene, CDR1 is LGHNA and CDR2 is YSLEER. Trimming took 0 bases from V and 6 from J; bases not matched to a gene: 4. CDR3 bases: TGCGCCAGCAGCCAAGATCCAGGGGGCATTCAGCCCCAGCATTTT. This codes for CASSQDPGGIQPQHF.

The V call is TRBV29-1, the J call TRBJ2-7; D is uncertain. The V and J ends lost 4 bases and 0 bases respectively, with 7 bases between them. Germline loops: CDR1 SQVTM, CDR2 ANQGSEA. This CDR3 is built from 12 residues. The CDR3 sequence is CSVVVSSYEQYF. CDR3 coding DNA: TGCAGCGTTGTTGTCAGCTCCTACGAGCAGTACTTC.

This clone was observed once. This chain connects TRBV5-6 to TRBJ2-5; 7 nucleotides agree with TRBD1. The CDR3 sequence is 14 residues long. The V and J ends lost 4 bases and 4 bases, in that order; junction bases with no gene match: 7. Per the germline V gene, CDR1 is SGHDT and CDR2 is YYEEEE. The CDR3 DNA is TGTGCCAGCAGCCGCCGACAGGGACGAGAGACCCAGTACTTC. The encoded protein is CASSRRQGRETQYF.

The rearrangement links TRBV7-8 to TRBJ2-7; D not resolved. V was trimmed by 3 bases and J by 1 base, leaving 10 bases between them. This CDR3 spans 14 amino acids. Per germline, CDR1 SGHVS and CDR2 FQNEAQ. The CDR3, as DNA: TGTGCCAGCAGCTTCATACTACATTCCTACGAGCAGTACTTC. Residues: CASSFILHSYEQYF.

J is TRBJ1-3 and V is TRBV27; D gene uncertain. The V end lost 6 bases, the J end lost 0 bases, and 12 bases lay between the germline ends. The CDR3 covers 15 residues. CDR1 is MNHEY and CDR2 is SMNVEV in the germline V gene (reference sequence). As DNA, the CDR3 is TGTGCCAGCAGACCGCTGTGGCCCTCTGGAAACACCATATATTTT. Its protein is CASRPLWPSGNTIYF.

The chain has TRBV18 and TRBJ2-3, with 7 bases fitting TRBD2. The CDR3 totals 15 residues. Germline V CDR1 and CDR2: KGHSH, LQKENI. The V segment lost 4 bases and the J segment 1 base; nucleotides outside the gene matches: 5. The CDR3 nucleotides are TGTGCCAGCTCACAAGTTCGGGGGGGCACAGATACGCAGTATTTT. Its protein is CASSQVRGGTDTQYF.

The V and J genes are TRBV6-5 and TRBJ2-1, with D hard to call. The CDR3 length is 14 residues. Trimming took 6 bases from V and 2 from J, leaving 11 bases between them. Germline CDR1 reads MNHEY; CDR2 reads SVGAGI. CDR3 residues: CASRTGAPYNEQFF. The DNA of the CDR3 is TGTGCCAGCAGGACCGGAGCTCCCTACAATGAGCAGTTCTTC.

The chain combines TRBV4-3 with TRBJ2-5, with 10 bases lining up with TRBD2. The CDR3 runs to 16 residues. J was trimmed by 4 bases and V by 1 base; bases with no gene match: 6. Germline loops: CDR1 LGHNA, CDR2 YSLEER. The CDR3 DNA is TGCGCCAGCAGCCAAGTCGTAGCGGGGGGCCCAGAGACCCAGTACTTC. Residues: CASSQVVAGGPETQYF.

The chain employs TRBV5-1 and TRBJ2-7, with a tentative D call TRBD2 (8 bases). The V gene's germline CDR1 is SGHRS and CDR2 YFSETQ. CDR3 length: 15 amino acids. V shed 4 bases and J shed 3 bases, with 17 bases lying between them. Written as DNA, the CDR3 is TGCGCCAGCAGCCCGGGAGGGACAGCAGGCTACGAGCAGTACTTC. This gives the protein CASSPGGTAGYEQYF. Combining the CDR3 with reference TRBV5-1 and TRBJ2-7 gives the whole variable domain KAGVTQTPRYLIKTRGQQVTLSCSPISGHRSVSWYQQTPGQGLQFLFEYFSETQRNKGNFPGRFSGRQFSNSRSEMNVSTLELGDSALYLCASSPGGTAGYEQYFGPGTRLTVT.

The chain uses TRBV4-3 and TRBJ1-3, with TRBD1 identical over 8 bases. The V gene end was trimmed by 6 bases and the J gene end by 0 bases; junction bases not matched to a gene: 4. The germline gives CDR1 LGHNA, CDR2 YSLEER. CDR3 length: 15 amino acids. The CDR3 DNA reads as TGCGCCAGCAGGGACAGGGTCGCCTCTGGAAACACCATATATTTT. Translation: CASRDRVASGNTIYF.